The source of this T cell receptor (beta chain) is a study of Ad26.COV2.S vaccination and SARS-CoV-2 variants. Study-level points and caveats: Responses of spike-specific T cells (both CD8+ and CD4+) reportedly showed substantial breadth after vaccination.

On this clone itself: Its specificity is unknown.

Only in-frame clones appear in the TCRdb table, and some are missing; sequencing was by immunoSEQ multiplex PCR. The table has some 180,000 clones, roughly 87% seen once. V lost 3 bases and J 5 bases, leaving 8 bases between the germline ends. The germline V gene has CDR1 MNHEY and CDR2 SVGAGI. The CDR3 is made up of 13 amino acids. Here the sequenced sample was peripheral blood, taken after recovery from COVID-19. This clonotype was obtained from a human donor who had recovered from COVID-19. This sequence joins TRBV6-5 and TRBJ2-1; no clear D gene. The CDR3 here is CASSYYLDNEQFF. CDR3 sequence (DNA): TGTGCCAGCAGTTATTACCTGGACAATGAGCAGTTCTTC.